The clone carrying this T cell receptor (beta chain) appeared a few times. The sample is drawn from a study of T-cell memory formation after mild COVID-19. With 3 bases removed from V and 1 base from J, the gap between germline ends came to 9 bases. The CDR3 loop spans 13 amino acids. CDR1 and CDR2 from the germline V gene are DFQATT and SNEGSKA (reference sequence). A single record per CDR3 protein comes from TCRdb applying MiXCR to the 5' RACE reads. The data show 150,000 to 200,000 distinct CDR3 sequences, 11% seen once. Sequences were obtained from PBMCs or a T cell subset sorted from them (not recorded which). The TCR sequence derives from a man aged 18 to 30 who had mild COVID-19 (a few samples of this study predate the infection). Cell type and time point are not known. The chain employs TRBV20-1 and TRBJ1-1; possible D gene TRBD1, 5 bases. The chain's CDR3 is CSASRTGNTEAFF. CDR3 DNA sequence: TGCAGTGCTAGTCGTACAGGGAACACTGAAGCTTTCTTT.